This T cell receptor beta chain stems from a study of OX40 agonist ivuxolimab in advanced cancers. Study in general: Males comprised around 78% of the group, whose mean age was roughly 60 years (range roughly 20 to 85).

Patients were ineligible given autoimmune disease history or systemic immunosuppression. The protocol was immunoSEQ multiplex PCR, while the TCRdb copy is restricted to in-frame clones and leaves out a portion. Of about 43,000 clones in the sample, approximately 83% were seen once. From germline, CDR1 is SNHLY and CDR2 FYNNEI. With 6 bases removed from V and 1 base from J, the gap between germline ends came to 7 bases. CDR3 length: 13 amino acids. This clonotype was sampled from an adult with an advanced solid tumor such as melanoma, head and neck, liver or kidney cancer. Source: CD4+ or CD8+ T cells sorted from blood, taken in a trial of the OX40 agonist ivuxolimab. The chain couples TRBV2 to TRBJ1-5, with D unclear. CDR3 residues: CASSTNSNQPQHF. Here the CDR3 DNA reads TGTGCCAGCAGCACCAACAGCAATCAGCCCCAGCATTTT.